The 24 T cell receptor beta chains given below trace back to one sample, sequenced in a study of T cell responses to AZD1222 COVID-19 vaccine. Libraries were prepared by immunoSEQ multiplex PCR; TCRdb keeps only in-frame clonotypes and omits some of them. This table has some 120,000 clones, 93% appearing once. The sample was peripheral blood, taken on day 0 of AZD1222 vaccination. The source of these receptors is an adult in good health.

The CDR3 loop reads CSVDGGLSTEAFF. The DNA of the CDR3 is TGCAGCGTTGATGGGGGTCTGAGTACTGAAGCTTTCTTT. The rearrangement uses TRBV29-1 and TRBJ1-1; D may be TRBD1 (5 bases). Germline V lookup: CDR1 SQVTM, CDR2 ANQGSEA. CDR3 length: 13 residues. Trimming pared 3 bases from V and 5 bases from J, leaving 13 bases between. Full variable domain (outside the CDR3, taken from reference TRBV29-1 and TRBJ1-1): SAVISQKPSRDICQRGTSLTIQCQVDSQVTMMFWYRQQPGQSLTLIATANQGSEATYESGFVIDKFPISRPNLTFSTLTVSNMSPEDSSIYLCSVDGGLSTEAFFGQGTRLTVV.

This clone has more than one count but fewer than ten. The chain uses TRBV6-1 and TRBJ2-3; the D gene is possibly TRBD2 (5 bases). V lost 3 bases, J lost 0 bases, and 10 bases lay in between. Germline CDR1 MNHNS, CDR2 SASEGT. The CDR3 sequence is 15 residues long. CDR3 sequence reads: CASSDYSGSTDTQYF. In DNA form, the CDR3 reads TGTGCCAGCAGTGATTATTCGGGGAGCACAGATACGCAGTATTTT.

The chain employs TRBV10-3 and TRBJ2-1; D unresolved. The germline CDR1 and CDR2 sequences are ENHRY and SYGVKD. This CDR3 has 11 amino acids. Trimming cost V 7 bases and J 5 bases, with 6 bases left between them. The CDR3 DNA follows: TGTGCCATCATGTTAAACAATGAGCAGTTCTTC. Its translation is CAIMLNNEQFF.

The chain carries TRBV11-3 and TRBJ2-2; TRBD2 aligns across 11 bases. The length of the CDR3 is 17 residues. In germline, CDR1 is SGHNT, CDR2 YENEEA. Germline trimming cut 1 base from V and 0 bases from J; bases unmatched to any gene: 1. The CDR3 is CASSLASGRSNTGELFF. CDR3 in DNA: TGTGCCAGCAGCTTAGCTAGCGGGAGGTCGAACACCGGGGAGCTGTTTTTT.

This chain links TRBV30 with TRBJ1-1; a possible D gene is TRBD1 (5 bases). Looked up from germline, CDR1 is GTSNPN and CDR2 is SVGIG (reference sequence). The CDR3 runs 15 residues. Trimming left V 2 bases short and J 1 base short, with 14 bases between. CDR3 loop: CAWSQWVGQNTEAFF. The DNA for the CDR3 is TGTGCCTGGAGTCAATGGGTTGGACAGAACACTGAAGCTTTCTTT.

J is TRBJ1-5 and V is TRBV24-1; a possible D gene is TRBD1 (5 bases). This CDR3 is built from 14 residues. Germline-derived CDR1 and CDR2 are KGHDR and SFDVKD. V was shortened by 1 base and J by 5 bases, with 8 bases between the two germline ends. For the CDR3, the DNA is TGTGCCACCAGTGATTTCGGGGGGGATCAGCCCCAGCATTTT. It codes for CATSDFGGDQPQHF.

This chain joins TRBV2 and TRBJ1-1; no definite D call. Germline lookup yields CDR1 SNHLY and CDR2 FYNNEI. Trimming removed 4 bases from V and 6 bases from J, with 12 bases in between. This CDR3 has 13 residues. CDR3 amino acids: CASSVESRAEAFF. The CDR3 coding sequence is TGTGCCAGCAGTGTTGAGTCCAGAGCTGAAGCTTTCTTT.

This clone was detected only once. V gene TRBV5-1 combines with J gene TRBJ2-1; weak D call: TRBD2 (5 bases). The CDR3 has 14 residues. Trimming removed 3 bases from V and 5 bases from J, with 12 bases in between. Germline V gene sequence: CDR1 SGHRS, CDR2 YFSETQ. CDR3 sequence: CASSSWWRDNEQFF. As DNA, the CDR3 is TGCGCCAGCAGCTCTTGGTGGCGGGACAATGAGCAGTTCTTC.

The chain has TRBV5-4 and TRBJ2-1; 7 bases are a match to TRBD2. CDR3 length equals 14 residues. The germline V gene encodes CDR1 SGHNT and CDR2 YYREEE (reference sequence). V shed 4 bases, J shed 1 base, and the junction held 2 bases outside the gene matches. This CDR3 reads CASSGGGSYNEQFF. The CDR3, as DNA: TGTGCCAGCAGCGGGGGGGGGTCCTACAATGAGCAGTTCTTC.

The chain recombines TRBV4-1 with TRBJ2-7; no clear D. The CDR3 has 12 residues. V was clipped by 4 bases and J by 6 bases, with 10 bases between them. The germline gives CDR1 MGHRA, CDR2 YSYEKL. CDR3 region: CASSLQSSEQYF. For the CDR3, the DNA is TGCGCCAGCAGCCTACAGTCGTCCGAGCAGTACTTC.

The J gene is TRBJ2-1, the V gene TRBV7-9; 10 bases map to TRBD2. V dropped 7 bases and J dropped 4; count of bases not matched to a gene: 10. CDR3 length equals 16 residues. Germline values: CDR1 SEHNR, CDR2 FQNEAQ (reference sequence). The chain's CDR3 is CASTNPTSGPYNEQFF. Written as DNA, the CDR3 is TGTGCCAGCACCAATCCGACTAGCGGGCCATACAATGAGCAGTTCTTC.

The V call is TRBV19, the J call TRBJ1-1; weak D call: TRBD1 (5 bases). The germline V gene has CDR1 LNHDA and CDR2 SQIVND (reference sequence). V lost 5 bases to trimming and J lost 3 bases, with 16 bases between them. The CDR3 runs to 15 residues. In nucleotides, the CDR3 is TGTGCCAGTAGTGCAAGACAGAAGGAAGACACTGAAGCTTTCTTT. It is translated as CASSARQKEDTEAFF.

The CDR3 DNA is TGTGCCAGTAGTATATGGGGAGGCACCATATATTTT. Encoded protein: CASSIWGGTIYF. The rearrangement links TRBV19 to TRBJ1-3; unclear D gene. CDR1 and CDR2 from the germline V gene are LNHDA and SQIVND (reference sequence). The CDR3 is 12 residues long. Trimming removed 2 bases at V and 9 bases at J, with 8 bases between.

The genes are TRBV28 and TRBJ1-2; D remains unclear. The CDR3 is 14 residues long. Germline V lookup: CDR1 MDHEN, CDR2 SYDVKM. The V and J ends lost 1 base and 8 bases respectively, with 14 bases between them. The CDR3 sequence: CASSLLGNRSGYTF. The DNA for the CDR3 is TGTGCCAGCAGTTTATTAGGTAACCGGTCGGGCTACACCTTC.

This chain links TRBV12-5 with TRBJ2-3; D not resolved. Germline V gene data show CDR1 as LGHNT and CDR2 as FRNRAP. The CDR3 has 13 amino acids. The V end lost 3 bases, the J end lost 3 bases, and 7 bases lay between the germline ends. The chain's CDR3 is CASGFLGTDTQYF. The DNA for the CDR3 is TGTGCTAGTGGTTTTCTGGGAACAGATACGCAGTATTTT.

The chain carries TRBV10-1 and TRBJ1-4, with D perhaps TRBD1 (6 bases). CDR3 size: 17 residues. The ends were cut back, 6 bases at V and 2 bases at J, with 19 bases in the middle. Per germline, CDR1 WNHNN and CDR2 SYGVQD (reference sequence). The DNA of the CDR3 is TGCGCCAGCAGACCTGACAGGATGGGTTGGACTAATGAAAAACTGTTTTTT. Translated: CASRPDRMGWTNEKLFF.

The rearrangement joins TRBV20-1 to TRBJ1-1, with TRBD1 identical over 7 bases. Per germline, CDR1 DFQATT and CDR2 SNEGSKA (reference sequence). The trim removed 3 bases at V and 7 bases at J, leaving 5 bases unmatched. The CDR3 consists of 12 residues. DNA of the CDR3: TGCAGTGCTAGTGGGACAGCTAATGAAGCTTTCTTT. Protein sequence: CSASGTANEAFF.

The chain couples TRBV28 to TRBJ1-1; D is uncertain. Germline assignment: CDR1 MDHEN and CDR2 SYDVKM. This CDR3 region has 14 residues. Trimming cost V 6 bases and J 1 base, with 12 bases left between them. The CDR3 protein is CASSLMAGNTEAFF. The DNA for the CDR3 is TGTGCCAGCAGCTTAATGGCCGGGAACACTGAAGCTTTCTTT.

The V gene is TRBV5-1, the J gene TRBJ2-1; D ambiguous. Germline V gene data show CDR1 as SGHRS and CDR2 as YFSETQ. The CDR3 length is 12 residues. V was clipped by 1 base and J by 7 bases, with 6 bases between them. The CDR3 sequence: CASSLSGNEQFF. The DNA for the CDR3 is TGCGCCAGCAGCTTGAGTGGAAATGAGCAGTTCTTC.

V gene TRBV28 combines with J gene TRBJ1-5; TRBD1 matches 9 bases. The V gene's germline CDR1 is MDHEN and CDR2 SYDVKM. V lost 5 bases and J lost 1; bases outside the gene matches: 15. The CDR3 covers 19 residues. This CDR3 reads CASSNLGQGWVLSNQPQHF. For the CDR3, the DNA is TGTGCCAGCAGTAACTTGGGACAGGGATGGGTGTTGAGCAATCAGCCCCAGCATTTT.

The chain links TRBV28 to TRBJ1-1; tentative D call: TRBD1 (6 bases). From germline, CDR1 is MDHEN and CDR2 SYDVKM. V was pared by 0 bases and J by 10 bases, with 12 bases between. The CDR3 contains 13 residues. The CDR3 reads CASSLWTGGGAFF. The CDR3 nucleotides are TGTGCCAGCAGTTTATGGACAGGTGGGGGAGCTTTCTTT.

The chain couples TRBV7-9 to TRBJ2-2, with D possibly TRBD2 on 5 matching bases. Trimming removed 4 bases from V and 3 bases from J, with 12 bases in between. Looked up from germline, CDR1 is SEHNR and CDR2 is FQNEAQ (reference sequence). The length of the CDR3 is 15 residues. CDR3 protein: CASSSPREDTGELFF. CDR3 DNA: TGTGCCAGCAGCTCCCCTCGGGAAGACACCGGGGAGCTGTTTTTT.

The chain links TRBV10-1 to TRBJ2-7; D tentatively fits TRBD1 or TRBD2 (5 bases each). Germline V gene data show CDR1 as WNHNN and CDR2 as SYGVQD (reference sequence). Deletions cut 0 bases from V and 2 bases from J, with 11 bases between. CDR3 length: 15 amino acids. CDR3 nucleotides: TGCGCCAGCAGTGAGTCTATTGGGACCCCCTACGAGCAGTACTTC. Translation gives CASSESIGTPYEQYF.

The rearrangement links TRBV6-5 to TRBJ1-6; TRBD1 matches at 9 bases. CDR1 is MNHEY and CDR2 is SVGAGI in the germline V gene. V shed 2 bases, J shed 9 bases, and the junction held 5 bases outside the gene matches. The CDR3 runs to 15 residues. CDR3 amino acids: CASSYTRQGVSPLHF. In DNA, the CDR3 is TGTGCCAGCAGTTACACTCGACAGGGGGTTTCACCCCTCCACTTT.